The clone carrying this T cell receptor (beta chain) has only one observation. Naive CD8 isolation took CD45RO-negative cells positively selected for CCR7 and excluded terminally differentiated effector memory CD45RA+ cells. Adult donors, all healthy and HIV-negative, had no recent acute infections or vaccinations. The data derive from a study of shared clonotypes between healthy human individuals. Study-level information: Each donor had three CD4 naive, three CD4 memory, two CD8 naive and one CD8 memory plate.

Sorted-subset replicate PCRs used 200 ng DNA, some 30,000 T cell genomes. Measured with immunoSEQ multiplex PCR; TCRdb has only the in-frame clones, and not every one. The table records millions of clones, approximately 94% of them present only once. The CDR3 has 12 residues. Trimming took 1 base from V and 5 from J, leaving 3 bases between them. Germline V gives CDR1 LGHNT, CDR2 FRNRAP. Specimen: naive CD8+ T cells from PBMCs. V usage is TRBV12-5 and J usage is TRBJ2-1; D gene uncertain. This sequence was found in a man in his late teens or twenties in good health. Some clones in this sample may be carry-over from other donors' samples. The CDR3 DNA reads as TGTGCTAGTGGTTTGGCGCACAATGAGCAGTTCTTC. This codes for CASGLAHNEQFF.